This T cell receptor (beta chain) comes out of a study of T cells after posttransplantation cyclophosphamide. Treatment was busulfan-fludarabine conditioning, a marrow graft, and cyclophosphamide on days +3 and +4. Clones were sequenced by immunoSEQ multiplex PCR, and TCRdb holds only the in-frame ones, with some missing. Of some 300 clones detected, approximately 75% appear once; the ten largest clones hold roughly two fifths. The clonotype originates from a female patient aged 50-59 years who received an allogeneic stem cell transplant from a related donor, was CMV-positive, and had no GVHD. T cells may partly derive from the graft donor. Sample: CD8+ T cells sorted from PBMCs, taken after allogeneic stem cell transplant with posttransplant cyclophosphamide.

CDR3 loop: CASSTGTSGGTMQTQYF. CDR3 bases: TGTGCCAGCAGCACCGGGACTAGCGGGGGAACAATGCAGACCCAGTACTTC. This sequence joins TRBV7-2 and TRBJ2-5; 14 nucleotides line up with TRBD2. Germline V lookup: CDR1 SGHTA, CDR2 FQGNSA. The CDR3 runs 17 residues. Germline trimming cut 5 bases from V and 6 bases from J; bases unmatched to any gene: 11.